This T cell receptor (beta chain) was found in a study of T cell responses to AZD1222 COVID-19 vaccine (dated by TCRdb to the early 2020s). With respect to the entire study: AZD1222 recipients given second doses at about 4 weeks or at about 12 weeks were pooled, since spike-specific TCR depth and breadth were not found to differ between the two schedules. Enrollment into the trials was organized by age into subgroups of 18-55, 56-69 and 70-plus years, and those subgroups contained approximately 160, 26 and 62 TCR-sequenced participants, respectively. TCR sequencing was performed for roughly 240 trial participants, of whom around 210 were given two doses of AZD1222 and approximately 25 were given two doses of MenACWY control vaccine.

For this clone: Its antigen is still unknown. Nothing much larger sits one base from this clone, and base qualities are not available.

Study-wide conclusions, independent of this receptor: Reportedly, close to half of the unique spike-specific TCRs recognized epitopes lying outside the regions that are mutated in the B.1.351 and B.1.1.7 variants. Only six AZD1222 recipients were SARS-CoV-2 seropositive at baseline, limiting conclusions about previously exposed vaccinees. Because no day 14 peak-response samples were available, the repertoires could be characterized only after the peak T cell response. The whole spike protein was spanned by vaccine-associated CD4 TCRs, and dominant responses were seen in regions 160-218 and 743-854. After two AZD1222 doses, both the breadth and the depth of spike-specific TCRs were significantly higher than at day 0 and than in MenACWY recipients. The 56-69-year group was small, and its depth increase did not reach significance, likely because of low power. Participants were mostly white British, with more females than males. The authors suggested clonal diversity may have been underestimated.

What the time point label conveys for this sample: baseline before first vaccination. Samples from vaccinated people were obtained from the UK trials COV001 and COV002, which included a single-blind randomized controlled phase 2/3 trial of AZD1222 (ChAdOx1 nCoV-19) in healthy adults. Trial participant PBMC samples were collected at day 0 and day 28 after the second dose for TCRbeta chain sequencing. V is clipped by 1 base and J by 7 bases, and the sequence between their germline boundaries is 13 bases long. Reading from cysteine to phenylalanine, the CDR3 counts 15 amino acids. The CDR3 DNA has 45 bases and is translated from base 1. CDR1 and CDR2, looked up from the germline V gene, are SNHLY and FYNNEI. The CDR3 regions of human TCRbeta chains were analyzed by immunosequencing. The study's processing was this. TCRs in the repertoires were matched against a reference library of SARS-CoV-2-specific TCRs that had been generated with the MIRA antigen-specificity platform. Breadth was defined as the fraction of unique TCRs that were SARS-CoV-2-associated. Depth was defined as the fraction of total T cells that were SARS-CoV-2-associated. Each spike-specific TCR was assigned to its reactive spike region and to a CD4 or CD8 class using the MIRA data. Log10-transformed breadth and depth values were compared by one-way ANOVA with Sidak's multiple comparisons tests. TCRdb obtained this table from immuneACCESS and retained in-frame rearrangements with V and J assigned. These tables miss some clones; where compared with another copy, unresolved V genes account for less than half of the shortfall, and the remainder is unexplained. That table gives V, J and clone size, and the DNA gave D and trimming. The sample table contains around 100,000 clones; only one count was recorded for around 96% of them. Jointly, the top ten make up roughly 2.2% of the sample.

The sequence was obtained from an adult in good health. Sample: peripheral blood, taken on day 0 of AZD1222 vaccination. This chain is built from TRBV2 and TRBJ1-4; no D gene call is confident. This receptor has the CDR3 CASSEVSGISEKLFF. The DNA reads as follows: TGTGCCAGCAGTGAAGTCTCCGGGATAAGTGAAAAACTGTTTTTT.